Reported below is one TCR beta chain. Germline V CDR1 and CDR2: SGHVS, FQNEAQ. This CDR3 is 11 amino acids long. The V end was cut by 0 bases, the J end by 6 bases, with 3 bases between. This entry belongs to a study of blood T cell repertoires in COVID-19. Study details: Whether acute or convalescent, the COVID-19 samples came from the United States, Italy and Spain. Nucleic acid was either cDNA or gDNA, and it came from T cells, B-cell-depleted T cells, or PBMCs.

Per the authors' pipeline: Reference gene primer amplification in the assay estimated nucleated cell counts. This table comes from immunoSEQ multiplex PCR, and its TCRdb copy is limited to in-frame clones, with some not included. For V, J and clone size, that table is used; D and trimming come from the DNA. The sample holds tens of thousands of clones, 85% to 90% seen once. The sequenced sample was peripheral blood. The chain recombines TRBV7-8 with TRBJ2-7; D ambiguous. This sequence was found in a woman in her sixties or seventies with active COVID-19. The CDR3 region has the DNA TGTGCCAGCAGCTTAGCGGCCGAGCAGTACTTC. Protein: CASSLAAEQYF. The variable domain in full, completed from reference TRBV7-8 and TRBJ2-7, reads GAGVSQSPRYKVAKRGQDVALRCDPISGHVSLFWYQQALGQGPEFLTYFQNEAQLDKSGLPSDRFFAERPEGSVSTLKIQRTQQEDSAVYLCASSLAAEQYFGPGTRLTVT.